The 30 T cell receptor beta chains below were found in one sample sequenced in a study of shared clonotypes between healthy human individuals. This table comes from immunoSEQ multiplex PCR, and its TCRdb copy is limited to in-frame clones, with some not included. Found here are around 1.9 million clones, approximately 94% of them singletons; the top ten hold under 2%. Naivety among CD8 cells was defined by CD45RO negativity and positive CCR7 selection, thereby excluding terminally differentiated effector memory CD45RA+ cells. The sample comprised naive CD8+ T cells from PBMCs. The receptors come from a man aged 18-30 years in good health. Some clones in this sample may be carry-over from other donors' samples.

The CDR3 bases are TGTGCCAGCAGCCGGGACCGCGATCCCTACAATGAGCAGTTCTTC. It translates to CASSRDRDPYNEQFF. This rearrangement joins TRBV7-8 to TRBJ2-1; D is tentatively TRBD1 or TRBD2 (5 bases each). Germline loops: CDR1 SGHVS, CDR2 FQNEAQ. The CDR3 is 15 residues long. Trimming removed 5 bases at V and 2 bases at J, with 13 bases between. Full variable domain (missing parts from reference TRBV7-8 and TRBJ2-1): GAGVSQSPRYKVAKRGQDVALRCDPISGHVSLFWYQQALGQGPEFLTYFQNEAQLDKSGLPSDRFFAERPEGSVSTLKIQRTQQEDSAVYLCASSRDRDPYNEQFFGPGTRLTVL.

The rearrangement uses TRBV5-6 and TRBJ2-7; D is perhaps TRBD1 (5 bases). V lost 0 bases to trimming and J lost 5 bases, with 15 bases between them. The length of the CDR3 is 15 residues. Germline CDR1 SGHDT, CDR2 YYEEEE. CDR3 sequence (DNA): TGTGCCAGCAGCTTGGGGGCAGGGCGCCTCCACGAGCAGTACTTC. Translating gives CASSLGAGRLHEQYF.

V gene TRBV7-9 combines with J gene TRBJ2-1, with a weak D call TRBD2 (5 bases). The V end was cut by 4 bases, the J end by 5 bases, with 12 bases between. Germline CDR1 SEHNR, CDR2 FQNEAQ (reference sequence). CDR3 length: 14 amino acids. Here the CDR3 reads CASSSSGPDNEQFF. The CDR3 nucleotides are TGTGCCAGCAGCTCCAGCGGACCGGACAATGAGCAGTTCTTC.

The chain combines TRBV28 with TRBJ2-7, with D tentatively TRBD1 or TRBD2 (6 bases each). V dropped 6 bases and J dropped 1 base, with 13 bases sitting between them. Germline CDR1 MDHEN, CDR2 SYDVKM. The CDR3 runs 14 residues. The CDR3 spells CASRPQGGSYEQYF. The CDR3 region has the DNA TGTGCCAGCAGGCCACAGGGAGGTTCCTACGAGCAGTACTTC.

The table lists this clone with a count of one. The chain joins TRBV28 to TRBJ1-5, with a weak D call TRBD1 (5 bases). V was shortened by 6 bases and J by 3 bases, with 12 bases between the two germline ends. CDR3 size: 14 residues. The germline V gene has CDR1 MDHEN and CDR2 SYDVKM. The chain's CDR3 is CASRPGLFNQPQHF. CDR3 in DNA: TGTGCCAGCAGACCGGGACTTTTCAATCAGCCCCAGCATTTT.

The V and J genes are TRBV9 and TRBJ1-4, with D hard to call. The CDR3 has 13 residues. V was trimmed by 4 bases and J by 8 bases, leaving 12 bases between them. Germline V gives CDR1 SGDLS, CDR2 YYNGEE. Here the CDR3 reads CASSPGRGEKLFF. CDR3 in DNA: TGTGCCAGCAGCCCCGGCAGAGGGGAAAAACTGTTTTTT.

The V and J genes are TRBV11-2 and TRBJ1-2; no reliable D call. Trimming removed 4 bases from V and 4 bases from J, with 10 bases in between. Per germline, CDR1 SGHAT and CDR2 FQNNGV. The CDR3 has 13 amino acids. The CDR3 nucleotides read TGTGCCAGCAGCTCCGTTGGTGGCTATGGCTACACCTTC. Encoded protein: CASSSVGGYGYTF.

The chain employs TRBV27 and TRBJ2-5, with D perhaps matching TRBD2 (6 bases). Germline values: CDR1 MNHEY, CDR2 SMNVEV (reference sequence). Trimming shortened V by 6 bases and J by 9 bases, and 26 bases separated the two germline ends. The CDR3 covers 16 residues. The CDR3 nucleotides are TGTGCCAGCAGCGATCGGTGGCGGGACCCCCGTGCGGCCCAGTACTTC. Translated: CASSDRWRDPRAAQYF.

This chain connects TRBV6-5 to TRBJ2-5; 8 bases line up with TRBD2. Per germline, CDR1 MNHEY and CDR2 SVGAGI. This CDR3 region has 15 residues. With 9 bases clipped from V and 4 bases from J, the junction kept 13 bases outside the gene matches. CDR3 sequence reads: CASPGGLVSGETQYF. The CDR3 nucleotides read TGTGCCAGTCCTGGGGGACTAGTATCGGGAGAGACCCAGTACTTC.

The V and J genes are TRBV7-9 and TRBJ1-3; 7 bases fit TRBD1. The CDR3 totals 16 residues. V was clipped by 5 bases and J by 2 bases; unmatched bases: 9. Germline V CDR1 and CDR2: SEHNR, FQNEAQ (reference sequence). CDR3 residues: CASSPREGATGNTIYF. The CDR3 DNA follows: TGTGCCAGCAGCCCTAGGGAGGGGGCAACTGGAAACACCATATATTTT.

CDR3 sequence: CASSHGLAGAELYF. CDR3 in DNA: TGTGCCAGCAGCCACGGACTAGCGGGGGCAGAGTTGTATTTT. The genes are TRBV14 and TRBJ2-3, with 13 bases fitting TRBD2. Per the germline V gene, CDR1 is SGHDN and CDR2 is FVKESK. The CDR3 runs 14 residues. Trimming removed 3 bases from V and 14 bases from J; junction bases left unmatched: 8.

Here the CDR3 reads CASSQVPDGTAFYEQYF. Here the CDR3 DNA reads TGCGCCAGCAGCCAAGTACCCGACGGGACAGCTTTCTACGAGCAGTACTTC. The genes are TRBV4-1 and TRBJ2-7, with TRBD1 identical over 7 bases. V shed 1 base and J 3 bases; nucleotides not matched to a gene: 12. Germline CDR1 MGHRA, CDR2 YSYEKL. This CDR3 is 17 amino acids long.

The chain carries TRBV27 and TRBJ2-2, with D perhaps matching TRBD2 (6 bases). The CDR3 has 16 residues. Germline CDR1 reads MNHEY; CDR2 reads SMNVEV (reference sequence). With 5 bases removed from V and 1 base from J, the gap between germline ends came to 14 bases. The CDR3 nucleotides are TGTGCCAGCAGTCCCCCCCGGGGGAAGAACACCGGGGAGCTGTTTTTT. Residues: CASSPPRGKNTGELFF.

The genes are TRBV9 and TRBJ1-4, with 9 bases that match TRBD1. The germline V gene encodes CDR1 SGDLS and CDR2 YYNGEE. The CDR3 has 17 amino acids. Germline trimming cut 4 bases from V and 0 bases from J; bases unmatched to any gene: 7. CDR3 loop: CASSPWTGEATNEKLFF. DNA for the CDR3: TGTGCCAGCAGCCCATGGACAGGGGAGGCAACTAATGAAAAACTGTTTTTT.

The CDR3 DNA is TGTGCCAGCAGCCAAATGTCCGCTGGCTACACCTTC. It encodes CASSQMSAGYTF. The chain carries TRBV14 and TRBJ1-2, with D unresolved. Germline lookup yields CDR1 SGHDN and CDR2 FVKESK. The V end lost 2 bases, the J end lost 7 bases, and 8 bases lay between the germline ends. CDR3 size: 12 residues.

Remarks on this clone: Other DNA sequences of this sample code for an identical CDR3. CDR3 loop: CASSYYSGSSYEQYF. The CDR3 coding sequence is TGTGCCAGCAGCTATTATAGCGGCAGCTCCTACGAGCAGTACTTC. The chain links TRBV6-5 to TRBJ2-7, with a possible D match to TRBD2 (6 bases). Trimming left V 6 bases short and J 0 bases short, with 15 bases between. The CDR3 sequence is 15 residues long. Per the germline V gene, CDR1 is MNHEY and CDR2 is SVGAGI.

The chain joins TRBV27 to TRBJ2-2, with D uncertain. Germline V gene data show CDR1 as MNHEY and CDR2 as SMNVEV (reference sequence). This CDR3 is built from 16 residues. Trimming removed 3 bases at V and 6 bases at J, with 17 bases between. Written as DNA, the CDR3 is TGTGCCAGCAGTTTTTCTTGGGGTCCCTTGGCCGGGGAGCTGTTTTTT. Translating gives CASSFSWGPLAGELFF.

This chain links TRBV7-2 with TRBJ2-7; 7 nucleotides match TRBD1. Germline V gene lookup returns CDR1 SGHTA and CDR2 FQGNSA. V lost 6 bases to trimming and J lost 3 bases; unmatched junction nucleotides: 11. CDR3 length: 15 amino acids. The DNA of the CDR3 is TGTGCCAGCAGAGAAAGTGGTGACAGGGACTACGAGCAGTACTTC. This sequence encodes CASRESGDRDYEQYF.

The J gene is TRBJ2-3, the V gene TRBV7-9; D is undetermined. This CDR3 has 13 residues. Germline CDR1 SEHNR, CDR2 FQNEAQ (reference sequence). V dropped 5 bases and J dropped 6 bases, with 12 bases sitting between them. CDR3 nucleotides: TGTGCCAGCAGCATACTGGCTGGGGATACGCAGTATTTT. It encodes CASSILAGDTQYF.

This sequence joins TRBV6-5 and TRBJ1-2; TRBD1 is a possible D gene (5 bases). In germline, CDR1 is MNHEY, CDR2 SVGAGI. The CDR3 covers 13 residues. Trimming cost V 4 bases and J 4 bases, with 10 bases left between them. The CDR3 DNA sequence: TGTGCCAGCAGTTCAGGACACGGCTATGGCTACACCTTC. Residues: CASSSGHGYGYTF.

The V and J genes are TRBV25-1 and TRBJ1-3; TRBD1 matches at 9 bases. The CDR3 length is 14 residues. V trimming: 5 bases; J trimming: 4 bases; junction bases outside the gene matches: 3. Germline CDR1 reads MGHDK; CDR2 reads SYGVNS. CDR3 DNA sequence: TGTGCCAGCAGTAACAGGGGGCGAGGAAACACCATATATTTT. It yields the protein CASSNRGRGNTIYF.

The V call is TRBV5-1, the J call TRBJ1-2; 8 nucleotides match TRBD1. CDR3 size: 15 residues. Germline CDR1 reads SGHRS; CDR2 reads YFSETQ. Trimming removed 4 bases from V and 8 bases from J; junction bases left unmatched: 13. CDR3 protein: CASSPYRQGTGGYTF. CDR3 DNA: TGCGCCAGCAGCCCATACCGACAGGGGACCGGGGGCTACACCTTC.

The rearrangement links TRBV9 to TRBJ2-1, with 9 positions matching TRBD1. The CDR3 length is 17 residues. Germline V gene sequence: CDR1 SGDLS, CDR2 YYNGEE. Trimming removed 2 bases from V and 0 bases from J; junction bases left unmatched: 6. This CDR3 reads CASSVFAGQGSYNEQFF. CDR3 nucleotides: TGTGCCAGCAGCGTCTTCGCGGGACAGGGCTCCTACAATGAGCAGTTCTTC.

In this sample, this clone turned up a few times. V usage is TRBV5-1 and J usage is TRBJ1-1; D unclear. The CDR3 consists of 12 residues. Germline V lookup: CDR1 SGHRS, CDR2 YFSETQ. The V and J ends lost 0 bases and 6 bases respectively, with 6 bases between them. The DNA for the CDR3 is TGCGCCAGCAGCTTGGAGGGTTCTGAAGCTTTCTTT. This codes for CASSLEGSEAFF.

The CDR3: CASSWSGTDSSYEQYF. CDR3 bases: TGCGCCAGCAGCTGGTCCGGGACAGACAGTTCCTACGAGCAGTACTTC. The chain carries TRBV4-3 and TRBJ2-7; TRBD1 aligns across 7 bases. V shed 5 bases and J 1 base; nucleotides not matched to a gene: 11. The V gene's germline CDR1 is LGHNA and CDR2 YSLEER. CDR3 size: 16 residues.

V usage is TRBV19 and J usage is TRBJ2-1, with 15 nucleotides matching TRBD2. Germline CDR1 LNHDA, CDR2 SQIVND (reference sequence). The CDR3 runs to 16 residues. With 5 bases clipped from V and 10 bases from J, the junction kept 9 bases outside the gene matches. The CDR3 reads CASSVGLAGGPFEQFF. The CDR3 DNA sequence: TGTGCCAGTAGTGTGGGACTAGCGGGAGGACCGTTCGAGCAGTTCTTC.

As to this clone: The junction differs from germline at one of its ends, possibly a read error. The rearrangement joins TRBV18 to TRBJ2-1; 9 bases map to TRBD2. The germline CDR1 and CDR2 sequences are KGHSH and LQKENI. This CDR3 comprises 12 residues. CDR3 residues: CASSPLAGEPFF. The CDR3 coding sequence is TGTGCCAGCTCACCACTAGCGGGAGAGCCGTTCTTC. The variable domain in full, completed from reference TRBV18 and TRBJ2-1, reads NAGVMQNPRHLVRRRGQEARLRCSPMKGHSHVYWYRQLPEEGLKFMVYLQKENIIDESGMPKERFSAEFPKEGPSILRIQQVVRGDSAAYFCASSPLAGEPFFGPGTRLTVL.

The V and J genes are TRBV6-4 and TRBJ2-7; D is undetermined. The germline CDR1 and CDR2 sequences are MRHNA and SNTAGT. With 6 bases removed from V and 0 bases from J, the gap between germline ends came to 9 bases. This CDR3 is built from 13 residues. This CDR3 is CASSPLPSYEQYF. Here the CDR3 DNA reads TGTGCCAGCAGCCCCCTCCCCTCCTACGAGCAGTACTTC.

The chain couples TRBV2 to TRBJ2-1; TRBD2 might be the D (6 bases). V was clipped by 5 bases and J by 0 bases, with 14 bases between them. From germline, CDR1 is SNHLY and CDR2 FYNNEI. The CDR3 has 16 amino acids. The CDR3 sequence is CASSSVGLRSYNEQFF. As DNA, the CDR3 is TGTGCCAGCAGTTCTGTGGGACTCCGCTCCTACAATGAGCAGTTCTTC.

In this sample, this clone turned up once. CDR3 nucleotides: TGTGCCAGCAGCTTGACAGGGAGGAGTCAAGATACGCAGTATTTT. It is translated as CASSLTGRSQDTQYF. The chain employs TRBV7-2 and TRBJ2-3; possibly TRBD1 for D (7 bases). V lost 3 bases and J 5 bases, leaving 15 bases between the germline ends. The CDR3 totals 15 residues. CDR1 and CDR2 (germline): SGHTA, FQGNSA.